The 20 T cell receptor beta chains presented below share a single source sample, sequenced in a study of T cell changes during pregnancy in multiple sclerosis. Data came from immunoSEQ multiplex PCR; TCRdb stores just in-frame clones and leaves some out. The sample has under 30,000 clones; around 91% are singletons. The sequenced sample was CD8+ T cells from peripheral blood mononuclear cells, obtained after pregnancy. The receptors originated from a female donor with multiple sclerosis, enrolled in a pregnancy study.

The chain links TRBV10-3 to TRBJ2-7; D possibly corresponds to TRBD1 (6 bases). The CDR3 runs to 14 residues. V gave up 7 bases and J gave up 3 bases, with 16 bases separating them. Germline CDR1 reads ENHRY; CDR2 reads SYGVKD. CDR3 coding DNA: TGTGCCATCAAGATCACAGGGCAAGGCTACGAGCAGTACTTC. Its translation is CAIKITGQGYEQYF.

J is TRBJ2-5 and V is TRBV6-5; 8 bases match TRBD2. With 5 bases clipped from V and 10 bases from J, the junction kept 9 bases outside the gene matches. CDR3 length: 13 residues. The germline gives CDR1 MNHEY, CDR2 SVGAGI. The CDR3 is CASSLPRGGIQYF. The CDR3 DNA reads as TGTGCCAGCAGTCTACCCCGGGGGGGTATCCAGTACTTC.

This chain links TRBV5-6 with TRBJ2-1; D is undetermined. From germline, CDR1 is SGHDT and CDR2 YYEEEE. With 1 base removed from V and 7 bases from J, the gap between germline ends came to 9 bases. This CDR3 has 13 residues. The CDR3 sequence: CASSLLLPNEQFF. For the CDR3, the DNA is TGTGCCAGCAGCTTGCTACTCCCAAATGAGCAGTTCTTC.

The chain couples TRBV2 to TRBJ1-3, with 10 bases identical to TRBD1. The CDR3 is made up of 14 amino acids. V lost 4 bases to trimming and J lost 7 bases; unmatched junction nucleotides: 4. Germline CDR1 is SNHLY and CDR2 is FYNNEI. CDR3 DNA: TGTGCCAGCAGTGCCGGGACAGGGGCCAACACCATATATTTT. It codes for CASSAGTGANTIYF. The whole variable domain, remainder taken from reference TRBV2 and TRBJ1-3, is EPEVTQTPSHQVTQMGQEVILRCVPISNHLYFYWYRQILGQKVEFLVSFYNNEISEKSEIFDDQFSVERPDGSNFTLKIRSTKLEDSAMYFCASSAGTGANTIYFGEGSWLTVV.

The table lists this clone with a few counts. This chain links TRBV4-1 with TRBJ1-5; D not certain. Trimming pared 4 bases from V and 0 bases from J, leaving 7 bases between. The CDR3 totals 14 residues. The germline gives CDR1 MGHRA, CDR2 YSYEKL. CDR3 nucleotides: TGCGCCAGCAGCCCCGACATTAGCAATCAGCCCCAGCATTTT. Protein sequence: CASSPDISNQPQHF.

CDR3 DNA: TGTGCCAGCAGTGAAGGGTGGCTAGCGGGATCCTACGAGCAGTACTTC. Translation: CASSEGWLAGSYEQYF. The chain couples TRBV25-1 to TRBJ2-7; 9 bases map to TRBD2. Per germline, CDR1 MGHDK and CDR2 SYGVNS. This CDR3 has 16 amino acids. Germline trimming cut 2 bases from V and 1 base from J; bases unmatched to any gene: 6.

The chain's CDR3 is CACPSFTGGSTNEKLFF. Written as DNA, the CDR3 is TGTGCCTGTCCCTCATTCACAGGGGGCTCAACTAATGAAAAACTGTTTTTT. The V and J genes are TRBV7-9 and TRBJ1-4, with 9 bases fitting TRBD1. Unmatched junction bases numbered 13, after V lost 11 bases and J lost 0 bases. CDR3 length: 17 amino acids. CDR1 is SEHNR and CDR2 is FQNEAQ in the germline V gene (reference sequence).

This clone was seen a single time. The chain links TRBV7-3 to TRBJ2-7; tentatively, D is TRBD2 (7 bases). This CDR3 has 13 residues. Trimming stripped 8 bases from V and 5 bases from J, with 16 bases between. The germline V gene has CDR1 SGHTA and CDR2 FQGTGA. CDR3 nucleotide sequence: TGTGCCAGCTCCCGTGGGGGGGACAACGAGCAGTACTTC. Translated: CASSRGGDNEQYF.

The chain links TRBV4-1 to TRBJ1-1, with D uncertain. Germline V CDR1 and CDR2: MGHRA, YSYEKL. The CDR3 loop spans 12 amino acids. Trimming cost V 1 base and J 6 bases, with 6 bases left between them. The CDR3 is CASSQGGAEAFF. The CDR3 nucleotides read TGCGCCAGCAGCCAAGGGGGAGCTGAAGCTTTCTTT.

The V gene is TRBV10-3, the J gene TRBJ2-1; the D is unclear. The CDR3 is 13 amino acids. The V gene lost 2 bases and the J gene lost 4 bases, with 6 bases spanning the gap. Germline V gene lookup returns CDR1 ENHRY and CDR2 SYGVKD. Written as DNA, the CDR3 is TGTGCCATCAGTGAGCCCACATACAATGAGCAGTTCTTC. Its protein is CAISEPTYNEQFF.

This clone was observed a few times. In DNA form, the CDR3 reads TGTGCCAGCAGTCGACAGGGGGAATACGAGCAGTACTTC. Amino acids: CASSRQGEYEQYF. This sequence joins TRBV6-5 and TRBJ2-7; TRBD1 matches at 9 bases. The length of the CDR3 is 13 residues. Germline CDR1 and CDR2: MNHEY and SVGAGI. After removal of 5 bases from V and 4 bases from J, the junction contained 3 bases not matched to a gene.

The chain links TRBV7-9 to TRBJ2-7; D gene ambiguous. V shed 4 bases and J shed 2 bases, with 9 bases lying between them. Germline V gene sequence: CDR1 SEHNR, CDR2 FQNEAQ (reference sequence). The CDR3 spans 13 residues. CDR3 bases: TGTGCCAGCAGCTCCGGGTCCCCCTACGAGCAGTACTTC. It is translated as CASSSGSPYEQYF.

The J gene is TRBJ2-3, the V gene TRBV9, with 11 nucleotides matching TRBD2. CDR1 and CDR2 from the germline V gene are SGDLS and YYNGEE. CDR3 length: 16 residues. Losses at the gene ends were 3 bases for V and 4 bases for J; bases not matched to a gene: 7. The CDR3 loop reads CASSALAGDIADTQYF. CDR3 DNA: TGTGCCAGCAGCGCACTAGCGGGAGATATCGCAGATACGCAGTATTTT.

The CDR3 region has the DNA TGCGCCAGCAGCTTGGCCCAAGCGGGAGGGCCAGCAGATACGCAGTATTTT. Amino acids: CASSLAQAGGPADTQYF. The chain employs TRBV5-1 and TRBJ2-3; 10 nucleotides line up with TRBD2. Germline lookup yields CDR1 SGHRS and CDR2 YFSETQ. The J segment lost 4 bases and the V segment lost 0 bases, leaving 8 bases of the junction unmatched. The CDR3 is made up of 17 amino acids.

This chain connects TRBV2 to TRBJ2-3; possibly TRBD2 for D (6 bases). Deletions cut 2 bases from V and 2 bases from J, with 14 bases between. Looked up from germline, CDR1 is SNHLY and CDR2 is FYNNEI. This CDR3 is 16 amino acids long. CDR3: CASSELAGPITDTQYF. For the CDR3, the DNA is TGTGCCAGCAGTGAACTGGCGGGGCCGATCACAGATACGCAGTATTTT.

The J gene is TRBJ2-5, the V gene TRBV6-1, with TRBD2 matching 10 bases. With V trimmed by 4 bases and J by 1 base, 3 bases remained unmatched. The germline V gene encodes CDR1 MNHNS and CDR2 SASEGT. The CDR3 totals 15 residues. For the CDR3, the DNA is TGTGCCAGCAGTGCGGCTAGCGGGGGCCAAGAGACCCAGTACTTC. Translated: CASSAASGGQETQYF.

A single count supports this clone. V and J are TRBV27 and TRBJ1-2; no clear D gene. The CDR3 is 13 residues long. Looked up from germline, CDR1 is MNHEY and CDR2 is SMNVEV (reference sequence). The germline V and J ends were trimmed by 3 bases and 2 bases, with 7 bases remaining between them. CDR3 nucleotide sequence: TGTGCCAGCAGTTTTGGGCAGAACTATGGCTACACCTTC. It specifies CASSFGQNYGYTF.

CDR3 sequence reads: CASSLVTGLETQYF. The CDR3 region has the DNA TGTGCCAGCAGCTTAGTGACCGGGTTGGAGACCCAGTACTTC. This chain connects TRBV7-6 to TRBJ2-5; D is unresolved. Germline loops: CDR1 SGHVS, CDR2 FNYEAQ. The germline V and J ends were trimmed by 1 base and 5 bases, with 11 bases remaining between them. The CDR3 spans 14 residues.

The rearrangement joins TRBV13 to TRBJ2-1; D perhaps matches TRBD2 (6 bases). V was clipped by 3 bases and J by 8 bases, with 20 bases between them. This CDR3 is built from 16 residues. Looked up from germline, CDR1 is PRHDT and CDR2 is FYEKMQ (reference sequence). CDR3 sequence: CASSFRDLVKGDEQFF. The CDR3 DNA sequence: TGTGCCAGCAGCTTTAGGGACTTGGTAAAGGGCGATGAGCAGTTCTTC.

The rearrangement uses TRBV7-9 and TRBJ1-5; a possible D gene is TRBD1 (5 bases). The CDR3 totals 15 residues. The ends were cut back, 3 bases at V and 1 base at J, with 10 bases in the middle. Germline V gene data show CDR1 as SEHNR and CDR2 as FQNEAQ (reference sequence). The CDR3 protein is CASSLEGSSNQPQHF. DNA of the CDR3: TGTGCCAGCAGCTTGGAGGGGTCGAGCAATCAGCCCCAGCATTTT.